The 3 T cell receptor beta chains below all came from one sample that was sequenced in a study of blood T cell repertoires in COVID-19. Sequencing used immunoSEQ multiplex PCR; TCRdb keeps in-frame clones, though not all of them. The repertoire has under 55,000 clones, 90% of them found once; the top ten carry approximately 4%. Sequencing used peripheral blood. The receptors derive from a human donor in a cohort sampled during active COVID-19.

The chain couples TRBV18 to TRBJ2-5; D ambiguous. The V gene lost 8 bases and the J gene lost 3 bases, with 16 bases spanning the gap. CDR3 length: 14 amino acids. The germline V gene encodes CDR1 KGHSH and CDR2 LQKENI. In nucleotides, the CDR3 is TGTGCCAGCATTAGAAATCGACTGGAAGAGACCCAGTACTTC. Translated, it gives CASIRNRLEETQYF.

Only one count was recorded for this clone. The V call is TRBV7-9, the J call TRBJ1-2, with 9 bases matching TRBD1. Germline loops: CDR1 SEHNR, CDR2 FQNEAQ (reference sequence). Unmatched junction bases numbered 14, after V lost 5 bases and J lost 4 bases. This CDR3 contains 17 residues. As DNA, the CDR3 is TGTGCCAGCAGCGCCATAGCTACAGGGGGCTTGGGCTATGGCTACACCTTC. It is translated as CASSAIATGGLGYGYTF.

The CDR3 region is CASSLDYLTNTGELFF. The CDR3 region has the DNA TGTGCCAGCAGCTTAGACTACCTTACGAACACCGGGGAGCTGTTTTTT. This chain links TRBV7-6 with TRBJ2-2; D call uncertain. The CDR3 contains 16 residues. The germline CDR1 and CDR2 sequences are SGHVS and FNYEAQ. Trimming shortened V by 1 base and J by 0 bases, and 9 bases separated the two germline ends.